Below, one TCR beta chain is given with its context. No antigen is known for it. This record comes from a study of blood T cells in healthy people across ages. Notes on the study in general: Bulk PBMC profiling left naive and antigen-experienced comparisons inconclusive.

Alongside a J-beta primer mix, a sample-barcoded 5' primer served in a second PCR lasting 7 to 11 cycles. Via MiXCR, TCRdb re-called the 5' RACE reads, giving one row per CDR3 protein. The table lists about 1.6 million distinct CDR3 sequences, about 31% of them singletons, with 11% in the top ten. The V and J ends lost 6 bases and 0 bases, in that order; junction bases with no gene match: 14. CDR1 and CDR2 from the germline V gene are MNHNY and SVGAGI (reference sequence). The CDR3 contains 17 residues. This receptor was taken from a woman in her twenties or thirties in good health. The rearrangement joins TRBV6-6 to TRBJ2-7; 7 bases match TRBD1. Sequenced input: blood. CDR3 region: CASSTLLGQKSSYEQYF. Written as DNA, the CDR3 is TGTGCCAGCAGCACCCTCCTGGGACAGAAGAGCTCCTACGAGCAGTACTTC.